Below, 14 T cell receptor beta chains from the same sample are listed, as sequenced in a study of vaccination effects on CD4 cells after COVID-19. Profiled with immunoSEQ multiplex PCR; TCRdb holds only in-frame clones, not every one. The data contain 70,000 or so clones, approximately 80% of them singletons. A 10-day culture period preceded the isolation of CD4+ T cells. Which antigens these TCRs recognize remains unknown. This specimen was CD4+ T cells from PBMCs cultured without peptide, taken before COVID-19 vaccination. These receptor sequences come from a human donor who received a COVID-19 vaccine.

The V call is TRBV2, the J call TRBJ1-1; TRBD1 is a possible D gene (5 bases). The CDR3 runs to 13 residues. The germline V gene encodes CDR1 SNHLY and CDR2 FYNNEI. V gave up 2 bases and J gave up 5 bases, with 9 bases separating them. The CDR3 DNA sequence: TGTGCCAGCAGTGAATGGGGGAGGACTGAAGCTTTCTTT. Its protein product is CASSEWGRTEAFF.

This clone was recorded a few times. This chain links TRBV27 with TRBJ1-6, with D maybe TRBD1 (6 bases). Trimming left V 3 bases short and J 9 bases short, with 12 bases between. The CDR3 loop spans 14 amino acids. Per germline, CDR1 MNHEY and CDR2 SMNVEV (reference sequence). The CDR3 region has the DNA TGTGCCAGCAGTTTCGGCAGGGGCTCTTCACCCCTCCACTTT. This codes for CASSFGRGSSPLHF.

V usage is TRBV10-3 and J usage is TRBJ1-1, with D tentatively TRBD1 (5 bases). V dropped 6 bases and J dropped 3 bases, with 14 bases sitting between them. Germline V CDR1 and CDR2: ENHRY, SYGVKD. This CDR3 has 14 residues. This chain's CDR3 is CAIRGTQVDTEAFF. CDR3 DNA: TGTGCCATCAGGGGGACGCAAGTGGACACTGAAGCTTTCTTT.

This chain uses TRBV3-1 (or the pseudogene TRBV3-2) with TRBJ2-3; D is tentatively TRBD1 or TRBD2 (5 bases each). V was trimmed by 4 bases and J by 2 bases, leaving 10 bases between them. The CDR3 has 14 amino acids. CDR1 is LGHDT and CDR2 is YNNKEL in the germline V gene (reference sequence). The CDR3 sequence is CASSRDGTTDTQYF. The CDR3 DNA reads TGTGCCAGCAGCCGGGACGGGACCACAGATACGCAGTATTTT.

J is TRBJ2-7 and V is TRBV20-1; D unclear. The germline V gene has CDR1 DFQATT and CDR2 SNEGSKA (reference sequence). Trimming removed 6 bases at V and 5 bases at J, with 8 bases between. This CDR3 comprises 10 residues. As DNA, the CDR3 is TGCAGTGCCCAAGGGAACGAGCAGTACGTC. It is translated as CSAQGNEQYV.

This sequence joins TRBV5-1 and TRBJ1-4, with 11 bases that match TRBD1. Germline CDR1 and CDR2: SGHRS and YFSETQ. The CDR3 runs to 14 residues. V was clipped by 2 bases and J by 8 bases; unmatched bases: 2. CDR3 DNA: TGCGCCAGCAGCTTCGGGACAGGGGGGGAAAAACTGTTTTTT. Protein product: CASSFGTGGEKLFF.

The chain is built from TRBV21-1 and TRBJ1-5. TRBV21-1 has pseudogene status. This CDR3 is 15 amino acids long. The CDR3: CASSKGRVRGQPQHF. The CDR3 nucleotides are TGTGCCAGCAGCAAAGGCCGGGTACGAGGACAGCCCCAGCATTTT.

J is TRBJ2-7 and V is TRBV5-6, with D perhaps TRBD2 (6 bases). Per the germline V gene, CDR1 is SGHDT and CDR2 is YYEEEE. The CDR3 runs 16 residues. V gave up 0 bases and J gave up 6 bases, with 19 bases separating them. DNA of the CDR3: TGTGCCAGCAGCTTGGCTCGAGCCTTTCTAGCGAGCGAGCAGTACGTC. It specifies CASSLARAFLASEQYV.

The CDR3 DNA reads TGTGCCAGTAATTATGGACAGGGGAGGTCCTACAATGAGCAGTTCTTC. This sequence encodes CASNYGQGRSYNEQFF. The chain carries TRBV19 and TRBJ2-1; 9 nucleotides align to TRBD1. CDR1 and CDR2 (germline): LNHDA, SQIVND (reference sequence). The CDR3 contains 16 residues. Losses at the gene ends were 7 bases for V and 1 base for J; bases not matched to a gene: 8.

In its sample, this clone was seen a few times. The chain couples TRBV27 to TRBJ1-1; D may be TRBD1 (5 bases). Trimming pared 5 bases from V and 4 bases from J, leaving 11 bases between. The V gene's germline CDR1 is MNHEY and CDR2 SMNVEV (reference sequence). The CDR3 extends over 13 amino acids. CDR3 residues: CASSRRDATEAFF. The CDR3, as DNA: TGTGCCAGCAGTCGACGGGACGCCACTGAAGCTTTCTTT.

The gene calls are TRBV24-1 and TRBJ2-2; weak D call: TRBD2 (5 bases). Germline-derived CDR1 and CDR2 are KGHDR and SFDVKD. This CDR3 region has 16 residues. The V and J ends lost 0 bases and 0 bases respectively, with 7 bases between them. In DNA form, the CDR3 reads TGTGCCACCAGTGATTTGGGGAGCCCGAACACCGGGGAGCTGTTTTTT. Translated, it gives CATSDLGSPNTGELFF.

The V gene is TRBV19, the J gene TRBJ1-5; D not resolved. Trimming shortened V by 8 bases and J by 3 bases, and 11 bases separated the two germline ends. This CDR3 spans 13 amino acids. Germline CDR1 LNHDA, CDR2 SQIVND (reference sequence). The CDR3 spells CASCGQHNQPQHF. The CDR3 DNA is TGTGCCAGTTGCGGCCAGCACAATCAGCCCCAGCATTTT.

The rearrangement uses TRBV7-2 and TRBJ1-3, with D unclear. CDR1 SGHTA and CDR2 FQGNSA come from the germline V gene. The V end was cut by 4 bases, the J end by 8 bases, with 9 bases between. The CDR3 runs 12 residues. This CDR3 reads CASSSSLDTIYF. CDR3 DNA sequence: TGTGCCAGCAGCTCAAGTTTAGACACCATATATTTT.

This clone was recorded only once. The chain joins TRBV18 to TRBJ1-1; 8 bases align to TRBD1. CDR3 size: 14 residues. CDR1 and CDR2 (germline): KGHSH, LQKENI. J gave up 5 bases and V 3 bases, and 5 bases lay outside the gene matches. For the CDR3, the DNA is TGTGCCAGCTCACCTGGACAGGGTAAAACTGAAGCTTTCTTT. This sequence encodes CASSPGQGKTEAFF.